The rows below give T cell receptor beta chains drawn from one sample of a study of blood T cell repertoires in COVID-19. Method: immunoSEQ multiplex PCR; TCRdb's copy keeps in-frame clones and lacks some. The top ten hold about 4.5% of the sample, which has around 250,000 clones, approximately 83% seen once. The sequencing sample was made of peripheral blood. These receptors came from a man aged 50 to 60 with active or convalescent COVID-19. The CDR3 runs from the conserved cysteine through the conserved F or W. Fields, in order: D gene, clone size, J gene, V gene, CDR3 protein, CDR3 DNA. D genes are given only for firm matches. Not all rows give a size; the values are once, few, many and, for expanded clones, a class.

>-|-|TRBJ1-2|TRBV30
CAWSVNRYYGYTF
TGTGCCTGGAGTGTGAACAGATACTATGGCTACACCTTC
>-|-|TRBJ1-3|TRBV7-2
CASSLVGVTSGNTIYF
TGTGCCAGCAGCTTAGTGGGAGTCACCTCTGGAAACACCATATATTTT
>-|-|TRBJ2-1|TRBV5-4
CASSDPTMGPSGYNEQFF
TGTGCCAGCAGCGACCCCACGATGGGGCCCTCCGGCTACAATGAGCAGTTCTTC
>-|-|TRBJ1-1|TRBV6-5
CASSKQGSGEAFF
TGTGCCAGCAGTAAACAGGGTAGTGGTGAAGCTTTCTTT
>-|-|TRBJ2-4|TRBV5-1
CASSLGSSTLAKNIQYF
TGCGCCAGCAGCCTCGGTTCGTCAACCCTAGCCAAAAACATTCAGTACTTC
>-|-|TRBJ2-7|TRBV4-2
CASSQEEGGPLGEQYF
TGTGCCAGCAGCCAAGAGGAGGGGGGGCCGCTCGGCGAGCAGTACTTC
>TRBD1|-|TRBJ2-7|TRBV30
CAWRGQGHSYEQYF
TGTGCCTGGAGGGGACAGGGCCACTCCTACGAGCAGTACTTC
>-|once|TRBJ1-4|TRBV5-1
CASSLQSGDEKLFF
TGCGCCAGCAGCTTGCAGTCAGGGGATGAAAAACTGTTTTTT
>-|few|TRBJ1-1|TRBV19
CASSIGAGWGTEAFF
TGTGCCAGTAGTATAGGTGCGGGGTGGGGCACTGAAGCTTTCTTT
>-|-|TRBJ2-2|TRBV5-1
CASSLGTGTHNTGELFF
TGCGCCAGCAGCTTGGGGACCGGGACACACAACACCGGGGAGCTGTTTTTT
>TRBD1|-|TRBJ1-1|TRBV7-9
CASSLEGQLNTEAFF
TGTGCCAGCAGCTTAGAGGGACAGCTGAACACTGAAGCTTTCTTT
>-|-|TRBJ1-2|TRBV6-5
CASSSGEVEGYTF
TGTGCCAGCAGTTCCGGAGAGGTGGAGGGCTACACCTTC
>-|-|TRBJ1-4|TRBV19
CASSAGEKLFF
TGTGCCAGTTCGGCAGGTGAAAAACTGTTTTTT
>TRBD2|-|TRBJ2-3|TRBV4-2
CASSLSGGGTDTQYF
TGTGCCAGCAGCCTTAGCGGGGGGGGAACAGATACGCAGTATTTT
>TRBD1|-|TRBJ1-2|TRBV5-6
CASSLQGQGSYGYTF
TGTGCCAGCAGCCTGCAGGGACAGGGAAGCTATGGCTACACCTTC
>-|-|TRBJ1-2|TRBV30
CAWSPGANYGYTF
TGTGCCTGGAGCCCCGGGGCTAACTATGGCTACACCTTC